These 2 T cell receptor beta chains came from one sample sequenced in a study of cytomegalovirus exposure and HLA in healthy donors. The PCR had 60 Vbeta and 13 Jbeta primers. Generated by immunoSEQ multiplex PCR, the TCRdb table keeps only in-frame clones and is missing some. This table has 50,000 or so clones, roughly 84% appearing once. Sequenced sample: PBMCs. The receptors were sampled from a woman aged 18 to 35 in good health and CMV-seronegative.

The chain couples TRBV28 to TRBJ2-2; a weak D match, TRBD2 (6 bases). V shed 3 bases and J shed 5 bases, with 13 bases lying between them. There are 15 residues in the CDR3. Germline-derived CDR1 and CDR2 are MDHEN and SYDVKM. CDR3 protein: CASSFQRGRTGELFF. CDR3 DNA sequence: TGTGCCAGCAGTTTTCAGAGAGGGAGGACCGGGGAGCTGTTTTTT. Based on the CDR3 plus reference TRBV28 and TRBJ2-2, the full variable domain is DVKVTQSSRYLVKRTGEKVFLECVQDMDHENMFWYRQDPGLGLRLIYFSYDVKMKEKGDIPEGYSVSREKKERFSLILESASTNQTSMYLCASSFQRGRTGELFFGEGSRLTVL.

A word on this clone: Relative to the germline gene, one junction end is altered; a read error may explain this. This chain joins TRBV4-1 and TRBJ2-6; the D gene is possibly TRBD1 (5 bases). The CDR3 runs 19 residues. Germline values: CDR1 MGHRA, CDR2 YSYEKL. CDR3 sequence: CASSYIGLKSASGANGLTF. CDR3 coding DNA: TGCGCCAGCAGCTATATCGGATTAAAGAGCGCCTCTGGGGCCAACGGCCTGACTTTC.